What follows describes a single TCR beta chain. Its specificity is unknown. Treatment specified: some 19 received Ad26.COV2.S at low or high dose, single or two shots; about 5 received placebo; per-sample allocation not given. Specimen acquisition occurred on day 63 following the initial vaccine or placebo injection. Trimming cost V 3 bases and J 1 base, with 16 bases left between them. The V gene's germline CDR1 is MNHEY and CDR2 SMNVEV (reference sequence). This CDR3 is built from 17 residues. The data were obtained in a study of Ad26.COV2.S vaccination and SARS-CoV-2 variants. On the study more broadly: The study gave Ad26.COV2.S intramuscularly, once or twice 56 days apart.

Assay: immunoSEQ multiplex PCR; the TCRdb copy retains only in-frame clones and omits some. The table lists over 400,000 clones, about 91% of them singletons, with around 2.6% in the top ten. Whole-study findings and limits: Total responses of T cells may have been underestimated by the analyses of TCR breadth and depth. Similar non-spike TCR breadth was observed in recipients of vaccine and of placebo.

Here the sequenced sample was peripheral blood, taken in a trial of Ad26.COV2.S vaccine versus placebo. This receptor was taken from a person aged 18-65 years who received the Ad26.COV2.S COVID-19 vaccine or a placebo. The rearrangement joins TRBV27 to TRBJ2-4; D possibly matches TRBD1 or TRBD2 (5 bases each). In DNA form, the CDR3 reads TGTGCCAGCAGTTTCGACCTCGGGGCGTGGGCCAAAAACATTCAGTACTTC. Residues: CASSFDLGAWAKNIQYF.